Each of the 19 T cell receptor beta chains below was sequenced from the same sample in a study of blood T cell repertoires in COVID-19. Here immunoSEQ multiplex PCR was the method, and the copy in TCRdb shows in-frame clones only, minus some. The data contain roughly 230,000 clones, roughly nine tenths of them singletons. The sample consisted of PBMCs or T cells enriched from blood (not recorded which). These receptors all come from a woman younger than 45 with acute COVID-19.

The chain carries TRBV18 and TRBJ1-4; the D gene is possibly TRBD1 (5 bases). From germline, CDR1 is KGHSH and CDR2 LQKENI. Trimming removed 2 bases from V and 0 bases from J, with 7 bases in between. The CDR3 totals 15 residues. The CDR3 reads CASSPGGTTNEKLFF. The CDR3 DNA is TGTGCCAGCTCACCAGGGGGGACAACTAATGAAAAACTGTTTTTT.

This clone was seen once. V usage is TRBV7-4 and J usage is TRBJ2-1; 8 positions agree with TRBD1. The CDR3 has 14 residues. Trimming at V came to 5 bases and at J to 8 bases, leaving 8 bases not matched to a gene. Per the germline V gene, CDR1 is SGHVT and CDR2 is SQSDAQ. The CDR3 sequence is CASSRHGQGDEQFF. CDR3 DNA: TGTGCCAGCAGCCGCCACGGACAGGGAGATGAGCAGTTCTTC.

CDR3 sequence reads: CASTNLPGDYGYTF. CDR3 nucleotide sequence: TGTGCCAGTACCAACCTTCCGGGGGACTATGGCTACACCTTC. The rearrangement links TRBV19 to TRBJ1-2; weak D call: TRBD1 (5 bases). Trimming removed 7 bases at V and 3 bases at J, with 15 bases between. The CDR3 sequence is 14 residues long. Germline CDR1 is LNHDA and CDR2 is SQIVND (reference sequence).

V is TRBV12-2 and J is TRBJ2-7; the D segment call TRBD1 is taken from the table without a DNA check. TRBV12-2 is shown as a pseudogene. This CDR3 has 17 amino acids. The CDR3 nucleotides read TGTGCAAGTCGCTTAGAAACCCCTGACATTAACTCCTACGAGCAGTACTTC. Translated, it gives CASRLETPDINSYEQYF.

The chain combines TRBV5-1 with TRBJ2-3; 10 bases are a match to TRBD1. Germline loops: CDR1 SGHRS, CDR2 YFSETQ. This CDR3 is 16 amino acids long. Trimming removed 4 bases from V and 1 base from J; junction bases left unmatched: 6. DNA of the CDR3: TGCGCCAGCAGCACCGGGACAGGGGACCGCACAGATACGCAGTATTTT. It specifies CASSTGTGDRTDTQYF.

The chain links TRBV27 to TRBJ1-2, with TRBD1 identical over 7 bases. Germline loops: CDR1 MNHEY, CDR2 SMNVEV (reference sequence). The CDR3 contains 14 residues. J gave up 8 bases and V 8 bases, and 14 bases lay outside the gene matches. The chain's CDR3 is CASPGSQGLRGYTF. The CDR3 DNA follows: TGTGCCAGCCCCGGTTCACAGGGGTTGAGAGGCTACACCTTC.

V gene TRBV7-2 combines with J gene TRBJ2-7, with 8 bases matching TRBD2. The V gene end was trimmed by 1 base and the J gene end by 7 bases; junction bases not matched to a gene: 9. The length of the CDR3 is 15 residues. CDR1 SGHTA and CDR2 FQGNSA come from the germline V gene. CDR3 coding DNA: TGTGCCAGCAGCTTAGTTGCGGGGGGTATGTGGGAGCAGTACTTC. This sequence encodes CASSLVAGGMWEQYF.

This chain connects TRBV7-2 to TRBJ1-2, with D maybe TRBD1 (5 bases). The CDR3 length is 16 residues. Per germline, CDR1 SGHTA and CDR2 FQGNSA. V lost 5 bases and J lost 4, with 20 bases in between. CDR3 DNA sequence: TGTGCCAGCAGCACCCACGGACGGGGGATCGGCTATGGCTACACCTTC. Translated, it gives CASSTHGRGIGYGYTF.

The CDR3 loop reads CASSLEGQDNEQFF. The DNA for the CDR3 is TGCGCCAGCAGCTTGGAGGGACAGGACAATGAGCAGTTCTTC. V gene TRBV5-1 combines with J gene TRBJ2-1; 8 nucleotides line up with TRBD1. Germline loops: CDR1 SGHRS, CDR2 YFSETQ. This CDR3 spans 14 amino acids. Trimming at V came to 0 bases and at J to 5 bases, leaving 1 base not matched to a gene. The whole variable domain, filled in from reference TRBV5-1 and TRBJ2-1, reads KAGVTQTPRYLIKTRGQQVTLSCSPISGHRSVSWYQQTPGQGLQFLFEYFSETQRNKGNFPGRFSGRQFSNSRSEMNVSTLELGDSALYLCASSLEGQDNEQFFGPGTRLTVL.

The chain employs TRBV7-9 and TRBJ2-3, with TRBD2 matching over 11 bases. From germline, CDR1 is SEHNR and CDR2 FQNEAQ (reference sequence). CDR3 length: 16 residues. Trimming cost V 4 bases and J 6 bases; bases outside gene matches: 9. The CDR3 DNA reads TGTGCCAGCAGCTCCCCACTAGCGGGGGTGGTGGATACGCAGTATTTT. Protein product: CASSSPLAGVVDTQYF.

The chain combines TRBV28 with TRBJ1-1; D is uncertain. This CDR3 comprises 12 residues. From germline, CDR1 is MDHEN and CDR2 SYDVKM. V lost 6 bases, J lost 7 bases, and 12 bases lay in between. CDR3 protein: CASSQVQDEAFF. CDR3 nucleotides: TGTGCCAGCAGCCAAGTCCAGGATGAAGCTTTCTTT.

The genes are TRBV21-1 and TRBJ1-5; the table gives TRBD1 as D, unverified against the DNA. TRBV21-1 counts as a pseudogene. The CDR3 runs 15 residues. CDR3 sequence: CASSPEGTGNQPQHF. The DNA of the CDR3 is TGTGCCAGCAGCCCCGAGGGGACAGGTAATCAGCCCCAGCATTTT.

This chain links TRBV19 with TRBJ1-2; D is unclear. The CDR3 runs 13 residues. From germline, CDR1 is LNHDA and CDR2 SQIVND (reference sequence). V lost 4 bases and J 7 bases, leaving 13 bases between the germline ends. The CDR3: CASSRSWSGGYTF. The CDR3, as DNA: TGTGCCAGTAGTAGGTCGTGGAGTGGTGGCTACACCTTC.

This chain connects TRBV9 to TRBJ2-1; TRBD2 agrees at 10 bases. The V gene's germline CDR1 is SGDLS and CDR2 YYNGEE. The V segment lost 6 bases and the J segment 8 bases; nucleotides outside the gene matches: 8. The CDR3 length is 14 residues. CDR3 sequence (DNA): TGTGCCAGCAACAGCGGGGGGGCCTCGGATGAGCAGTTCTTC. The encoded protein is CASNSGGASDEQFF.

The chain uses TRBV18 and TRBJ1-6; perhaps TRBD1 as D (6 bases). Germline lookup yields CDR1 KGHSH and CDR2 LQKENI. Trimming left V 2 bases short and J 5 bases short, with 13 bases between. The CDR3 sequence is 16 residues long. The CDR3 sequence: CASSPGQRQNNSPLHF. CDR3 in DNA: TGTGCCAGCTCACCAGGACAGCGGCAAAATAATTCACCCCTCCACTTT.

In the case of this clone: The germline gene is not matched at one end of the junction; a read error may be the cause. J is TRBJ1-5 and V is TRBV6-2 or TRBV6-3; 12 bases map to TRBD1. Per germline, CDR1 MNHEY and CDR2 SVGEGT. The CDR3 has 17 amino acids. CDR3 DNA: TGTGCCAGCAGCGTAAATGCCGGGACAGGGGGCAACCAGCCCCAGCATTTT. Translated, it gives CASSVNAGTGGNQPQHF.

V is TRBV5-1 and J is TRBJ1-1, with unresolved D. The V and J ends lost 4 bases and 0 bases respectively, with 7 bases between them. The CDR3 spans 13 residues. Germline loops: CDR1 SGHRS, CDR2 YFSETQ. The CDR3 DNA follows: TGCGCCAGCAGCGGTAACATGAACACTGAAGCTTTCTTT. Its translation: CASSGNMNTEAFF.

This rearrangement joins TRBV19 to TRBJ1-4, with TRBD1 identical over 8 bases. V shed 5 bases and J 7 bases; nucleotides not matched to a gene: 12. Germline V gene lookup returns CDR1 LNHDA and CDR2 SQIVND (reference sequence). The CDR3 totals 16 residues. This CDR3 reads CASSPSGRGQGEKLFF. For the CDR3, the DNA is TGTGCCAGTAGTCCCTCTGGCAGGGGGCAGGGTGAAAAACTGTTTTTT. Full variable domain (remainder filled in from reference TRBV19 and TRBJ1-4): DGGITQSPKYLFRKEGQNVTLSCEQNLNHDAMYWYRQDPGQGLRLIYYSQIVNDFQKGDIAEGYSVSREKKESFPLTVTSAQKNPTAFYLCASSPSGRGQGEKLFFGSGTQLSVL.

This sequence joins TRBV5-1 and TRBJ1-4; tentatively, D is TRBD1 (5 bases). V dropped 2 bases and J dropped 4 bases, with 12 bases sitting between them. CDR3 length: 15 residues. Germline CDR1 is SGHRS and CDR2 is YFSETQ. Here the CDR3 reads CASSLVGVRNEKLFF. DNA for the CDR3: TGCGCCAGCAGCTTAGTAGGGGTCCGTAATGAAAAACTGTTTTTT. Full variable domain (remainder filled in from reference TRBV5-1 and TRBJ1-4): KAGVTQTPRYLIKTRGQQVTLSCSPISGHRSVSWYQQTPGQGLQFLFEYFSETQRNKGNFPGRFSGRQFSNSRSEMNVSTLELGDSALYLCASSLVGVRNEKLFFGSGTQLSVL.